Each of the 11 T cell receptor beta chains below was sequenced from the same sample in a study of T cell responses to AZD1222 COVID-19 vaccine. Produced via immunoSEQ multiplex PCR; TCRdb's table is partial and in-frame only. Of nearly 110,000 clones in the sample, 89% were seen once. The sequences come from peripheral blood, collected on day 0 of AZD1222 vaccination. These receptors came from an adult in good health.

This clone was observed at least ten times. The chain carries TRBV27 and TRBJ2-2, with 8 bases identical to TRBD1. With 5 bases clipped from V and 6 bases from J, the junction kept 8 bases outside the gene matches. CDR1 and CDR2 from the germline V gene are MNHEY and SMNVEV (reference sequence). CDR3 length: 15 amino acids. The DNA of the CDR3 is TGTGCCAGCAGTCCGGGACAGGCCAGATCCGGGGAGCTGTTTTTT. Encoded protein: CASSPGQARSGELFF.

This chain connects TRBV28 to TRBJ2-1, with no clear D. The CDR3 totals 15 residues. Germline lookup yields CDR1 MDHEN and CDR2 SYDVKM. Trimming took off 2 bases at V and 4 bases at J, with 12 bases between the two ends. CDR3 amino acids: CASSLMGPRYNEQFF. DNA for the CDR3: TGTGCCAGCAGTTTAATGGGTCCCCGATACAATGAGCAGTTCTTC.

The chain links TRBV5-1 to TRBJ2-7; D gene ambiguous. CDR1 and CDR2 (germline): SGHRS, YFSETQ. Trimming removed 4 bases from V and 3 bases from J, with 5 bases in between. The CDR3 has 11 amino acids. CDR3 in amino acids: CASSENYEQYF. As DNA, the CDR3 is TGCGCCAGCAGCGAGAACTACGAGCAGTACTTC.

The CDR3 is CASSPGRLPLGGTQYF. The CDR3 DNA sequence: TGCGCCAGCAGCCCAGGCAGGCTACCGCTGGGTGGGACCCAGTACTTC. The chain has TRBV5-1 and TRBJ2-5; D gene ambiguous. The CDR3 totals 16 residues. The germline V gene encodes CDR1 SGHRS and CDR2 YFSETQ. Deletions cut 4 bases from V and 7 bases from J, with 23 bases between.

The rearrangement uses TRBV7-2 and TRBJ1-1, with D tentatively TRBD1 (6 bases). Germline values: CDR1 SGHTA, CDR2 FQGNSA. The V and J ends lost 5 bases and 2 bases respectively, with 18 bases between them. The CDR3 has 16 residues. The CDR3, as DNA: TGTGCCAGCAGCGATTTCAAGGGGGTTCTAAACACTGAAGCTTTCTTT. This codes for CASSDFKGVLNTEAFF. The whole variable domain, filled in from reference TRBV7-2 and TRBJ1-1, reads GAGVSQSPSNKVTEKGKDVELRCDPISGHTALYWYRQSLGQGLEFLIYFQGNSAPDKSGLPSDRFSAERTGGSVSTLTIQRTQQEDSAVYLCASSDFKGVLNTEAFFGQGTRLTVV.

This clone was observed a few times. CDR3 region: CASQQGTNEKLFF. The CDR3 coding sequence is TGTGCCAGCCAACAGGGAACTAATGAAAAACTGTTTTTT. The chain uses TRBV5-6 and TRBJ1-4; the D gene is possibly TRBD1 (6 bases). The CDR3 sequence is 13 residues long. V dropped 7 bases and J dropped 1 base, with 8 bases sitting between them. Germline V gene sequence: CDR1 SGHDT, CDR2 YYEEEE.

This rearrangement joins TRBV28 to TRBJ2-1, with D perhaps assigned TRBD1 or TRBD2 (5 bases each). Germline lookup yields CDR1 MDHEN and CDR2 SYDVKM. V dropped 7 bases and J dropped 4 bases, with 17 bases sitting between them. The length of the CDR3 is 15 residues. The CDR3 region is CASTLFGAAYNEQFF. The CDR3 bases are TGTGCCAGCACCCTTTTCGGGGCCGCTTACAATGAGCAGTTCTTC.

The chain recombines TRBV7-8 with TRBJ2-1, with 9 bases lining up with TRBD2. The CDR3 has 17 residues. The germline gives CDR1 SGHVS, CDR2 FQNEAQ. V lost 5 bases to trimming and J lost 4 bases; unmatched junction nucleotides: 12. Here the CDR3 reads CASSTAMGAGGYNEQFF. The CDR3 DNA reads TGTGCCAGCAGCACAGCCATGGGGGCGGGAGGGTACAATGAGCAGTTCTTC.

The count of this clone is one. This chain connects TRBV19 to TRBJ1-4; 9 nucleotides align to TRBD1. Looked up from germline, CDR1 is LNHDA and CDR2 is SQIVND (reference sequence). CDR3 length: 16 amino acids. V gave up 3 bases and J gave up 2 bases; unmatched junction bases: 4. DNA for the CDR3: TGTGCCAGTAGTATGGGGGACAGGGATACTAATGAAAAACTGTTTTTT. Its protein product is CASSMGDRDTNEKLFF. The variable domain in full, with the rest retrieved from reference TRBV19 and TRBJ1-4, is DGGITQSPKYLFRKEGQNVTLSCEQNLNHDAMYWYRQDPGQGLRLIYYSQIVNDFQKGDIAEGYSVSREKKESFPLTVTSAQKNPTAFYLCASSMGDRDTNEKLFFGSGTQLSVL.

This rearrangement joins TRBV18 to TRBJ1-6; tentatively, D is TRBD1 (6 bases). The CDR3 length is 16 residues. V lost 4 bases and J lost 5, with 15 bases in between. Germline CDR1 and CDR2: KGHSH and LQKENI. In DNA, the CDR3 is TGTGCCAGCTCACGCTACGGACAGACCGATAATTCACCCCTCCACTTT. Translating it yields CASSRYGQTDNSPLHF. The variable domain in full, completed from reference TRBV18 and TRBJ1-6, reads NAGVMQNPRHLVRRRGQEARLRCSPMKGHSHVYWYRQLPEEGLKFMVYLQKENIIDESGMPKERFSAEFPKEGPSILRIQQVVRGDSAAYFCASSRYGQTDNSPLHFGNGTRLTVT.

The rearrangement joins TRBV7-2 to TRBJ1-3; perhaps TRBD1 as D (5 bases). The CDR3 has 13 amino acids. Germline V gives CDR1 SGHTA, CDR2 FQGNSA. The V and J ends lost 1 base and 4 bases respectively, with 5 bases between them. CDR3 DNA: TGTGCCAGCAGCTTAGACAGGGGAAACACCATATATTTT. Residues: CASSLDRGNTIYF.